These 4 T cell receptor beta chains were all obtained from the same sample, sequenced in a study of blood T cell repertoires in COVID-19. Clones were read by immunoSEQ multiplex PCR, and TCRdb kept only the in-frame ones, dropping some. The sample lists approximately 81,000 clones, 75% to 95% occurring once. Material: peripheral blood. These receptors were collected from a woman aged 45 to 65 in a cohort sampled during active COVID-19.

The CDR3 DNA reads as TGTGCCAGCGGTATACGGGGAAACACTGAAGCTTTCTTT. It specifies CASGIRGNTEAFF. The rearrangement uses TRBV19 and TRBJ1-1; D uncertain. The germline gives CDR1 LNHDA, CDR2 SQIVND (reference sequence). The CDR3 totals 13 residues. Trimming shortened V by 9 bases and J by 2 bases, and 13 bases separated the two germline ends.

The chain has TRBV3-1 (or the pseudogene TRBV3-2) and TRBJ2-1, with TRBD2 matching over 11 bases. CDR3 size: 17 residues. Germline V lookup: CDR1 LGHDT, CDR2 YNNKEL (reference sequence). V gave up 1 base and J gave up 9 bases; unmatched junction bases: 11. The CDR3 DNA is TGTGCCAGCAGCCAAGGTGGGAGTGCTAGCGGGAGGATTGAGCAGTTCTTC. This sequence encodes CASSQGGSASGRIEQFF.

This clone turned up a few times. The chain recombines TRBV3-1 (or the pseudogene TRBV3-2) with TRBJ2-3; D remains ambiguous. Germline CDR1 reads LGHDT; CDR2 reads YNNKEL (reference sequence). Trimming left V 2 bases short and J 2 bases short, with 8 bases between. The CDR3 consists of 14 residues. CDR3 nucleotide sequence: TGTGCCAGCAGCCAAAATACAGACACAGATACGCAGTATTTT. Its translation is CASSQNTDTDTQYF.

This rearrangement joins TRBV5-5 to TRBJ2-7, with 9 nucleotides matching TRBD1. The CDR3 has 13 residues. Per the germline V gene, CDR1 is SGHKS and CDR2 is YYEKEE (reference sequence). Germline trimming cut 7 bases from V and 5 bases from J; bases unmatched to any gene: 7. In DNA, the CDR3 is TGTGCCAGCGCCAAACAGGGGGCGCACGAGCAGTACTTC. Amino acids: CASAKQGAHEQYF. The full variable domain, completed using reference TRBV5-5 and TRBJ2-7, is DAGVTQSPTHLIKTRGQQVTLRCSPISGHKSVSWYQQVLGQGPQFIFQYYEKEERGRGNFPDRFSARQFPNYSSELNVNALLLGDSALYLCASAKQGAHEQYFGPGTRLTVT.